The TCR beta chain described here comes from a study of control samples from healthy donors and cancer patients. The repertoire was sequenced with immunoSEQ multiplex PCR; TCRdb's copy has only in-frame clones and lacks some. Among 150,000 to 200,000 clones, roughly 91% were seen once, and the ten largest hold almost 1.5%. The germline gives CDR1 LNHDA, CDR2 SQIVND (reference sequence). The CDR3 has 15 amino acids. V was trimmed by 3 bases and J by 0 bases, leaving 8 bases between them. The chain recombines TRBV19 with TRBJ2-2; D is uncertain. The origin of this receptor is a man younger than 35 in good health. Specimen: blood. As DNA, the CDR3 is TGTGCCAGTAGTATTCACAGTACGAACACCGGGGAGCTGTTTTTT. It encodes CASSIHSTNTGELFF.